Below are 10 T cell receptor beta chains sequenced from a single sample in a study of blood T cell repertoires in COVID-19. Assay: immunoSEQ multiplex PCR; the TCRdb copy retains only in-frame clones and omits some. In the table there are approximately 120,000 clones, roughly four fifths of which are singletons. The sample comprised peripheral blood. These receptors were collected from a man aged 60 to 69 with acute or convalescent COVID-19.

The chain is built from TRBV28 and TRBJ2-7; 10 bases are a match to TRBD1. The junction had 16 bases not matched to a gene; V was cut back by 8 bases and J by 9 bases. Germline CDR1 and CDR2: MDHEN and SYDVKM. The CDR3 sequence is 15 residues long. The CDR3 loop is CASLHPGGQGNWQYF. The CDR3 coding sequence is TGTGCCAGCCTCCACCCGGGGGGACAGGGGAACTGGCAGTACTTC. Supplemented by reference TRBV28 and TRBJ2-7, the full variable domain reads DVKVTQSSRYLVKRTGEKVFLECVQDMDHENMFWYRQDPGLGLRLIYFSYDVKMKEKGDIPEGYSVSREKKERFSLILESASTNQTSMYLCASLHPGGQGNWQYFGPGTRLTVT.

V usage is TRBV11-2 and J usage is TRBJ2-3; tentatively, D is TRBD2 (6 bases). V gave up 2 bases and J gave up 7 bases, with 16 bases separating them. The CDR3 is 15 amino acids. Germline V CDR1 and CDR2: SGHAT, FQNNGV. The CDR3 reads CASSLPGPAGYTQYF. CDR3 DNA sequence: TGTGCCAGCAGCTTACCGGGACCCGCGGGATATACGCAGTATTTT.

This clone is a singleton in its sample. This chain connects TRBV19 to TRBJ2-5; TRBD1 might be the D (5 bases). Trimming took off 5 bases at V and 7 bases at J, with 20 bases between the two ends. The CDR3 has 15 amino acids. The V gene's germline CDR1 is LNHDA and CDR2 SQIVND (reference sequence). The DNA for the CDR3 is TGTGCCAGTAGTGATCCCGGACACCTCAAGGGGACCCAGTACTTC. Translated: CASSDPGHLKGTQYF.

The rearrangement uses TRBV5-1 and TRBJ2-7; TRBD1 matches at 10 bases. This CDR3 region has 14 residues. Germline V lookup: CDR1 SGHRS, CDR2 YFSETQ. J lost 5 bases, V lost 5 bases, and 7 bases had no gene match. Here the CDR3 DNA reads TGCGCCAGCAGTCGGGACAGGGGATCTCACGAGCAGTACTTC. It is translated as CASSRDRGSHEQYF.

The chain employs TRBV5-1 and TRBJ1-2; maybe TRBD1 (5 bases). CDR3 length equals 13 residues. V was pared by 3 bases and J by 8 bases, with 14 bases between. Germline V CDR1 and CDR2: SGHRS, YFSETQ. Here the CDR3 reads CASSSIREQGYTF. CDR3 DNA sequence: TGCGCCAGCAGCTCGATCAGGGAACAGGGCTACACCTTC.

This clone was recorded once. CDR3 sequence reads: CASSESGGPYGYNEQFF. The CDR3 DNA sequence: TGTGCCAGCAGTGAGAGCGGGGGCCCATACGGGTACAATGAGCAGTTCTTC. The gene calls are TRBV2 and TRBJ2-1; the match to TRBD2 covers 8 bases. This CDR3 comprises 17 residues. Germline loops: CDR1 SNHLY, CDR2 FYNNEI. Losses at the gene ends were 3 bases for V and 4 bases for J; bases not matched to a gene: 11.

The chain employs TRBV11-2 and TRBJ1-1; D is undetermined. The V end lost 2 bases, the J end lost 1 base, and 11 bases lay between the germline ends. The CDR3 extends over 15 amino acids. The germline CDR1 and CDR2 sequences are SGHAT and FQNNGV. This CDR3 is CASSLSTIPNTEAFF. In nucleotides, the CDR3 is TGTGCCAGCAGCTTATCCACAATCCCGAACACTGAAGCTTTCTTT.

The chain couples TRBV7-2 to TRBJ2-1; 16 positions agree with TRBD2. Unmatched junction bases numbered 13, after V lost 0 bases and J lost 5 bases. The CDR3 covers 21 residues. Per the germline V gene, CDR1 is SGHTA and CDR2 is FQGNSA. The CDR3 region has the DNA TGTGCCAGCAGCTTAGCCGCTCGCACGGGACTAGCGGGGGGGCCAAACAATGAGCAGTTCTTC. Amino acids: CASSLAARTGLAGGPNNEQFF.

The chain couples TRBV3-1 (or the pseudogene TRBV3-2) to TRBJ2-2; 14 bases map to TRBD2. Losses at the gene ends were 0 bases for V and 8 bases for J; bases not matched to a gene: 11. CDR1 is LGHDT, CDR2 YNNKEL, per germline (reference sequence). There are 19 residues in the CDR3. The CDR3 spells CASSQDPPGTSGRSGELFF. DNA of the CDR3: TGTGCCAGCAGCCAAGATCCGCCCGGGACTAGCGGGAGATCAGGGGAGCTGTTTTTT.

The CDR3 spells CATSDFGGASYNEQFF. DNA for the CDR3: TGTGCCACCAGTGATTTCGGCGGGGCCTCCTACAATGAGCAGTTCTTC. V usage is TRBV24-1 and J usage is TRBJ2-1, with a tentative D call TRBD2 (6 bases). The CDR3 contains 16 residues. CDR1 and CDR2 (germline): KGHDR, SFDVKD. V was trimmed by 1 base and J by 0 bases, leaving 9 bases between them.